These 6 T cell receptor beta chains came from one sample sequenced in a study of CD8+ T cells in alopecia areata. Treatment defined: oral pan-JAK inhibitor, 5-10 mg twice daily. cDNA serving as the sequencing template came from extracted, reverse transcribed RNA. Repertoires were generated with immunoSEQ multiplex PCR, while TCRdb's copy carries only in-frame clones and drops some. The repertoire has fewer than 150,000 clones, around four fifths of them found once; the top ten carry 25%. The source was CD8+ T cells sorted from blood, collected at week 4, from a patient treated with tofacitinib. Source of these receptors: a human donor with alopecia areata.

The chain couples TRBV30 to TRBJ2-3, with TRBD2 identical over 14 bases. The germline V gene encodes CDR1 GTSNPN and CDR2 SVGIG (reference sequence). The CDR3 length is 16 residues. Trimming took 4 bases from V and 3 from J; bases not matched to a gene: 6. CDR3 coding DNA: TGTGCCTGGACCCCCGGGACTAGCGGGGGAACAGATACGCAGTATTTT. This encodes CAWTPGTSGGTDTQYF.

The chain employs TRBV19 and TRBJ1-5, with D perhaps matching TRBD1 (6 bases). There are 16 residues in the CDR3. The germline V gene has CDR1 LNHDA and CDR2 SQIVND (reference sequence). Trimming took 5 bases from V and 0 from J, leaving 14 bases between them. The CDR3 DNA reads as TGTGCCAGTAGTGTGACAGGTTCCTATAGCAATCAGCCCCAGCATTTT. Translated, it gives CASSVTGSYSNQPQHF.

The chain is built from TRBV29-1 and TRBJ2-7, with 7 bases fitting TRBD1. CDR1 is SQVTM, CDR2 ANQGSEA, per germline. Unmatched junction bases numbered 5, after V lost 1 base and J lost 5 bases. This CDR3 has 13 residues. DNA for the CDR3: TGCAGCGTTGAAGGGAAAACAGGGGACGAGCAGTACTTC. It translates to CSVEGKTGDEQYF.

The chain has TRBV7-9 and TRBJ2-7; D gene unclear. Per germline, CDR1 SEHNR and CDR2 FQNEAQ (reference sequence). The CDR3 covers 11 residues. V lost 4 bases and J lost 5, with 6 bases in between. The CDR3 region is CASSSEDEQYF. In DNA, the CDR3 is TGTGCCAGCAGCTCCGAGGACGAGCAGTACTTC.

V usage is TRBV7-6 and J usage is TRBJ2-7; D could derive from TRBD1 or TRBD2 (5 bases each). The CDR3 totals 13 residues. Trimming shortened V by 4 bases and J by 4 bases, and 11 bases separated the two germline ends. The germline V gene encodes CDR1 SGHVS and CDR2 FNYEAQ. For the CDR3, the DNA is TGTGCCAGCAGCTGGGGGAAGGAATACGAGCAGTACTTC. It codes for CASSWGKEYEQYF.

The genes are TRBV30 and TRBJ2-1; weak D call: TRBD1 (6 bases). This CDR3 has 15 amino acids. The V and J ends lost 0 bases and 6 bases respectively, with 15 bases between them. CDR1 GTSNPN and CDR2 SVGIG come from the germline V gene (reference sequence). CDR3 in DNA: TGTGCCTGGAGTGTAGGGCAGGGGATCGGCAATGAGCAGTTCTTC. This sequence encodes CAWSVGQGIGNEQFF.